Below are 2 T cell receptor beta chains sequenced from a single sample in a study of beta chain features in type 1 diabetes. Study-wide results and limits: Type 1 diabetes patients showed a moderate but significant shortening of TCRB CDR3s in all four CD4+ subsets.

Their antigens remain unidentified. The investigators reverse transcribed all of the isolated RNA, so they sequenced expressed TCRB transcripts. TCRdb keeps only in-frame clones here, not all; method: immunoSEQ multiplex PCR. The sample lists about 53,000 clones, 52% occurring once. Sequenced sample: Tregs from blood. These receptors all stem from a middle-aged woman with type 1 diabetes.

This clone is a singleton in its sample. The chain combines TRBV9 with TRBJ1-5; TRBD1 is a possible D gene (5 bases). Trimming pared 2 bases from V and 5 bases from J, leaving 11 bases between. Germline V lookup: CDR1 SGDLS, CDR2 YYNGEE. The CDR3 spans 14 residues. For the CDR3, the DNA is TGTGCCAGCAGCGTGGGTGGGGCTGATCAGCCCCAGCATTTT. This gives the protein CASSVGGADQPQHF.

This clone has only a few counts. The chain uses TRBV4-3 and TRBJ2-7; tentatively, D is TRBD2 (6 bases). Per germline, CDR1 LGHNA and CDR2 YSLEER. The CDR3 totals 13 residues. With 0 bases removed from V and 5 bases from J, the gap between germline ends came to 8 bases. CDR3 region: CASSQDGGDEQYF. In DNA form, the CDR3 reads TGCGCCAGCAGCCAAGATGGAGGGGACGAGCAGTACTTC.